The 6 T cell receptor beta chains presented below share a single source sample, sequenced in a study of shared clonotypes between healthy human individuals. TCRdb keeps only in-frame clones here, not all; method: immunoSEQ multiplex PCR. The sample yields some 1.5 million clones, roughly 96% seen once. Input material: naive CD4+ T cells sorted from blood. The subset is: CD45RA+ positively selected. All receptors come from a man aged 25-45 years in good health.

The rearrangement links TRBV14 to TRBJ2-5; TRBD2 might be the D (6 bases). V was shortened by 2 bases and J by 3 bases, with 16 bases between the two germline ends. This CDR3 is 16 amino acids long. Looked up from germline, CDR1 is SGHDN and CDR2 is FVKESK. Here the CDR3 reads CASSQYRWGEEETQYF. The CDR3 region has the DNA TGTGCCAGCAGCCAATATCGTTGGGGGGAAGAAGAGACCCAGTACTTC.

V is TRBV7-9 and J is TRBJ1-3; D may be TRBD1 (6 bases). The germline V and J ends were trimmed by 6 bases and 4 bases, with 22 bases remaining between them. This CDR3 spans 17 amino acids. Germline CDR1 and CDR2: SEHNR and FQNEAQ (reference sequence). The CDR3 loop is CASRIGLGRGSGNTIYF. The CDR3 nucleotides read TGTGCCAGCAGAATTGGTCTGGGCAGGGGATCCGGAAACACCATATATTTT.

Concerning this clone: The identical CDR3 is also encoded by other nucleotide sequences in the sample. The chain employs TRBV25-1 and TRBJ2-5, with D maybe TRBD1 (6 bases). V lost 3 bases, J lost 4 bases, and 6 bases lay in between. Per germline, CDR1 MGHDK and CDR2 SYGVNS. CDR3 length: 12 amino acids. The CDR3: CASSDRGETQYF. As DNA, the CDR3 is TGTGCCAGCAGTGACAGGGGAGAGACCCAGTACTTC.

CDR3 sequence reads: CASSTLLAGDTGELFF. In DNA form, the CDR3 reads TGCGCCAGCAGCACACTACTAGCGGGGGACACCGGGGAGCTGTTTTTT. J is TRBJ2-2 and V is TRBV5-1; 11 bases are a match to TRBD2. This CDR3 is built from 16 residues. Unmatched junction bases numbered 5, after V lost 4 bases and J lost 3 bases. Germline V gene data show CDR1 as SGHRS and CDR2 as YFSETQ.

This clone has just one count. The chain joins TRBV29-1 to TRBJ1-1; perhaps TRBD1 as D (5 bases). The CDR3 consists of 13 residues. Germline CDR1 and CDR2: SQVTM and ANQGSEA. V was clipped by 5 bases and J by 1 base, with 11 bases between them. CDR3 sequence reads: CSVSRDRNTEAFF. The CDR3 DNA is TGCAGCGTTTCCAGGGACCGGAACACTGAAGCTTTCTTT.

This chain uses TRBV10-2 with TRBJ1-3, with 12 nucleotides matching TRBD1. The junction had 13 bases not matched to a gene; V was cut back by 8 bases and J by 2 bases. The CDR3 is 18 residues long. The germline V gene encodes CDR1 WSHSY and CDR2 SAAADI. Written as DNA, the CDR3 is TGCGCCAGCCGGGGAGGGGACAGGGGGCTAACGCCTGGAAACACCATATATTTT. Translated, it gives CASRGGDRGLTPGNTIYF.